This T cell receptor beta chain was captured in a study of cytomegalovirus exposure and HLA in healthy donors. Study outcomes and limitations: Donor immune exposure was known only as CMV serostatus. Productive status was seen about 90% or about 30% of the time for most TCR beta V segments in an earlier analysis. Analysis performed later showed TCR beta chains linked to HLA being more clonally expanded than equally common others.

This CDR3 contains 18 residues. Looked up from germline, CDR1 is MNHEY and CDR2 is SMNVEV (reference sequence). V lost 1 base to trimming and J lost 4 bases; unmatched junction nucleotides: 13. The PCR ran on 60 Vbeta and 13 Jbeta primers. Here immunoSEQ multiplex PCR was the method, and the copy in TCRdb shows in-frame clones only, minus some. Of about 160,000 clones in the sample, about 77% were seen once. This clone has only a few counts. Its antigen is unidentified. The specimen was PBMCs. This receptor was obtained from a man in his late teens or twenties in good health and CMV-seropositive. J is TRBJ1-2 and V is TRBV27; 9 bases agree with TRBD1. As DNA, the CDR3 is TGTGCCAGCAGTTTATGGGCCGGGACAGGGAGGAAATTCTATGGCTACACCTTC. Translated: CASSLWAGTGRKFYGYTF.